The 17 T cell receptor beta chains below come from one sample, sequenced in a study of Ad26.COV2.S vaccination and SARS-CoV-2 variants. Some clones are missing from TCRdb's copy, which holds only in-frame ones; the method was immunoSEQ multiplex PCR. Of about 180,000 clones listed, 70% to 90% are singletons. The specimen was peripheral blood, collected after recovery from COVID-19. These receptors came from a human donor who had recovered from COVID-19.

The CDR3 region is CASSQDEGGLNYGYTF. The CDR3 DNA follows: TGTGCCAGCAGCCAAGATGAGGGCGGACTAAACTATGGCTACACCTTC. V and J are TRBV4-2 and TRBJ1-2, with D hard to call. Germline loops: CDR1 LGHNA, CDR2 YNFKEQ. The CDR3 contains 16 residues. Trimming took off 0 bases at V and 2 bases at J, with 13 bases between the two ends.

J is TRBJ1-2 and V is TRBV27; TRBD1 matches at 8 bases. The CDR3 has 16 amino acids. Germline CDR1 and CDR2: MNHEY and SMNVEV (reference sequence). With V trimmed by 4 bases and J by 0 bases, 7 bases remained unmatched. CDR3 bases: TGTGCCAGCAGTTACTCAGGGGGCCCCACTAACTATGGCTACACCTTC. This sequence encodes CASSYSGGPTNYGYTF.

This chain uses TRBV7-2 with TRBJ1-1; 9 nucleotides match TRBD1. The CDR3 loop spans 15 amino acids. With V trimmed by 2 bases and J by 4 bases, 5 bases remained unmatched. Germline CDR1 SGHTA, CDR2 FQGNSA. For the CDR3, the DNA is TGTGCCAGCAGCTTATCCATGACAGGGGGCACTGAAGCTTTCTTT. Residues: CASSLSMTGGTEAFF.

The chain couples TRBV27 to TRBJ2-7, with D unclear. The CDR3 is 10 residues long. CDR1 MNHEY and CDR2 SMNVEV come from the germline V gene (reference sequence). V was cut by 7 bases and J by 1 base, with 2 bases left in between. The CDR3 here is CASTSYEQYF. DNA for the CDR3: TGTGCCAGCACTTCCTACGAGCAGTACTTC.

The chain couples TRBV15 to TRBJ1-2; a weak D match, TRBD1 (5 bases). Trimming shortened V by 1 base and J by 4 bases, and 7 bases separated the two germline ends. Germline loops: CDR1 LNHNV, CDR2 YYDKDF (reference sequence). The CDR3 is made up of 13 amino acids. The CDR3 nucleotides read TGTGCCACCAGCAGAGGGCAGGGCTATGGCTACACCTTC. This encodes CATSRGQGYGYTF. Complete variable domain (other parts from reference TRBV15 and TRBJ1-2): DAMVIQNPRYQVTQFGKPVTLSCSQTLNHNVMYWYQQKSSQAPKLLFHYYDKDFNNEADTPDNFQSRRPNTSFCFLDIRSPGLGDTAMYLCATSRGQGYGYTFGSGTRLTVV.

V gene TRBV7-7 combines with J gene TRBJ2-1, with D unresolved. The germline gives CDR1 SSHAT, CDR2 FNYEAQ (reference sequence). Trimming took 1 base from V and 10 from J, leaving 17 bases between them. This CDR3 is 15 amino acids long. Here the CDR3 reads CASSLEPAENGEQFF. The DNA of the CDR3 is TGTGCCAGCAGCTTAGAACCCGCAGAGAACGGGGAGCAGTTCTTC.

The chain couples TRBV11-2 to TRBJ2-3; TRBD2 might be the D (5 bases). Germline assignment: CDR1 SGHAT and CDR2 FQNNGV. CDR3 length: 12 amino acids. Trimming cost V 4 bases and J 4 bases, with 6 bases left between them. The CDR3 loop is CASSSRADTQYF. The CDR3 coding sequence is TGTGCCAGCAGCTCGAGGGCAGATACGCAGTATTTT.

This clone was counted once. This chain connects TRBV9 to TRBJ2-3, with D perhaps being TRBD1 or TRBD2 (6 bases each). In germline, CDR1 is SGDLS, CDR2 YYNGEE. The V end was cut by 4 bases, the J end by 2 bases, with 11 bases between. CDR3 length: 14 residues. This CDR3 reads CASSPGGLTDTQYF. The CDR3 DNA is TGTGCCAGCAGCCCCGGGGGCCTCACAGATACGCAGTATTTT.

The chain links TRBV18 to TRBJ2-1; 7 bases fit TRBD2. The CDR3 sequence is 15 residues long. The germline V gene encodes CDR1 KGHSH and CDR2 LQKENI. After removal of 3 bases from V and 0 bases from J, the junction contained 2 bases not matched to a gene. The CDR3 loop is CASSPRESSYNEQFF. CDR3 in DNA: TGTGCCAGCTCACCGCGGGAGAGCTCCTACAATGAGCAGTTCTTC.

Only a few counts were recorded for this clone. The chain uses TRBV5-5 and TRBJ1-6; TRBD1 is a possible D gene (5 bases). The CDR3 runs to 15 residues. Per the germline V gene, CDR1 is SGHKS and CDR2 is YYEKEE (reference sequence). The ends were cut back, 1 base at V and 7 bases at J, with 12 bases in the middle. The CDR3: CASSLLGQGNSPLHF. In DNA, the CDR3 is TGTGCCAGCAGCTTGTTAGGACAAGGAAATTCACCCCTCCACTTT.

J is TRBJ2-3 and V is TRBV7-3; D might be TRBD2 (5 bases). Trimming removed 0 bases at V and 2 bases at J, with 12 bases between. The CDR3 runs to 16 residues. Germline CDR1 and CDR2: SGHTA and FQGTGA. For the CDR3, the DNA is TGTGCCAGCAGCTTAACCGGCGGGCCCTTCACAGATACGCAGTATTTT. Its translation is CASSLTGGPFTDTQYF.

The chain links TRBV18 to TRBJ1-1, with a possible D match to TRBD1 (5 bases). This CDR3 is 15 amino acids long. Trimming removed 3 bases at V and 0 bases at J, with 11 bases between. The germline V gene has CDR1 KGHSH and CDR2 LQKENI. The CDR3 nucleotides read TGTGCCAGCTCACCGACCAGGGATATGAACACTGAAGCTTTCTTT. This encodes CASSPTRDMNTEAFF. The full variable domain, in which reference TRBV18 and TRBJ1-1 provide the parts outside the CDR3, is NAGVMQNPRHLVRRRGQEARLRCSPMKGHSHVYWYRQLPEEGLKFMVYLQKENIIDESGMPKERFSAEFPKEGPSILRIQQVVRGDSAAYFCASSPTRDMNTEAFFGQGTRLTVV.

This chain links TRBV6-5 with TRBJ1-5; perhaps TRBD1 as D (6 bases). CDR1 and CDR2 (germline): MNHEY, SVGAGI. CDR3 size: 16 residues. Between the trimmed V and J ends, which lost 4 bases and 0 bases, there was a span of 13 bases. Written as DNA, the CDR3 is TGTGCCAGCAGTTCGAGCACCAGGGGTAGCAATCAGCCCCAGCATTTT. Its protein product is CASSSSTRGSNQPQHF.

A few counts support this clone. The genes are TRBV7-2 and TRBJ2-2, with D possibly TRBD2 on 5 matching bases. The V gene lost 3 bases and the J gene lost 0 bases, with 5 bases spanning the gap. Germline V gene data show CDR1 as SGHTA and CDR2 as FQGNSA. There are 14 residues in the CDR3. This CDR3 is CASSLTTNTGELFF. DNA of the CDR3: TGTGCCAGCAGCTTGACTACGAACACCGGGGAGCTGTTTTTT.

The chain uses TRBV28 and TRBJ2-1; 8 nucleotides line up with TRBD1. The trim removed 7 bases at V and 5 bases at J, leaving 7 bases unmatched. This CDR3 has 14 residues. The germline V gene has CDR1 MDHEN and CDR2 SYDVKM. CDR3 sequence (DNA): TGTGCCAGCAATCAGGGGGCGGTAGACAATGAGCAGTTCTTC. Translating it yields CASNQGAVDNEQFF.

The chain has TRBV10-3 and TRBJ2-7; tentatively, D is TRBD2 (6 bases). The V and J ends lost 0 bases and 5 bases respectively, with 11 bases between them. CDR3 length: 14 amino acids. Germline V gives CDR1 ENHRY, CDR2 SYGVKD. The CDR3 loop reads CAISESTGVHEQYF. In nucleotides, the CDR3 is TGTGCCATCAGTGAGTCGACGGGGGTCCACGAGCAGTACTTC.

The V call is TRBV9, the J call TRBJ2-1; 8 positions match TRBD2. The trim removed 0 bases at V and 7 bases at J, leaving 9 bases unmatched. CDR1 SGDLS and CDR2 YYNGEE come from the germline V gene. The CDR3 loop spans 16 amino acids. The CDR3 protein is CASSVDHSGGRNEQFF. CDR3 bases: TGTGCCAGCAGCGTAGACCACAGCGGGGGTCGGAATGAGCAGTTCTTC.